This T cell receptor (beta chain) was sequenced in a study of cytomegalovirus exposure and HLA in healthy donors. Study-wide results and caveats: TRBV6-2, TRBV6-3 and other indistinguishable V segments were excluded. Sequencing likely caused a cluster of highly shared sequence variants.

In germline, CDR1 is SGHTA, CDR2 FQGNSA. The CDR3 loop spans 11 amino acids. V shed 7 bases and J shed 11 bases, with 14 bases lying between them. Remarks on this clone: No antigen is known for it.

Use of 60 Vbeta and 13 Jbeta primers characterized the PCR. Assay used: immunoSEQ multiplex PCR; TCRdb lists only in-frame clones, some missing. The sample includes 150,000 to 200,000 clones, about four fifths seen only once; the top ten take about 2.3%. The rearrangement uses TRBV7-2 and TRBJ1-1, with D maybe TRBD1 (5 bases). Source material: PBMCs. This TCR derives from a woman aged 50 to 65 in good health and CMV-seronegative. The CDR3 nucleotides read TGTGCCAGCACCCTTGGGAAGGGGGCTTTCTTT. Amino acid sequence: CASTLGKGAFF.